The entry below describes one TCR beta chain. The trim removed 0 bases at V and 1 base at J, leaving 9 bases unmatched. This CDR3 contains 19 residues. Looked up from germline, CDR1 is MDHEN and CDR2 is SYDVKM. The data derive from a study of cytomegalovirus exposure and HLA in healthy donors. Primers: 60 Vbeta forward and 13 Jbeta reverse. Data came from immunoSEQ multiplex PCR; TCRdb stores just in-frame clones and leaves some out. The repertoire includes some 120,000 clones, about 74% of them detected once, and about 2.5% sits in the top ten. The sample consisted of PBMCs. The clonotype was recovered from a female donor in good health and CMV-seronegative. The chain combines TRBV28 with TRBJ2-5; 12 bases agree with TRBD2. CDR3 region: CASSLWTRGTSGPQETQYF. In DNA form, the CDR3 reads TGTGCCAGCAGTTTATGGACTCGGGGGACTAGCGGGCCCCAAGAGACCCAGTACTTC. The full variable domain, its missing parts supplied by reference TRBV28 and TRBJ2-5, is DVKVTQSSRYLVKRTGEKVFLECVQDMDHENMFWYRQDPGLGLRLIYFSYDVKMKEKGDIPEGYSVSREKKERFSLILESASTNQTSMYLCASSLWTRGTSGPQETQYFGPGTRLLVL.